Following are 32 T cell receptor beta chains from one sample sequenced in a study of T cell responses to AZD1222 COVID-19 vaccine. Measured with immunoSEQ multiplex PCR; TCRdb has only the in-frame clones, and not every one. Of about 100,000 clones listed, around 84% were seen once; the top ten hold under 4%. The sample was peripheral blood, taken on day 0 of AZD1222 vaccination. The receptors originated from an adult in good health.

The rearrangement links TRBV5-3 to TRBJ1-5, with TRBD1 matching over 8 bases. TRBV5-3 counts as an open reading frame of uncertain function. The CDR3 is made up of 13 amino acids. V dropped 5 bases and J dropped 6; count of bases not matched to a gene: 4. The CDR3 DNA reads TGTGCCAGAAGTATACAGGGGGGTCAGCCCCAGCATTTT. Its protein product is CARSIQGGQPQHF.

The chain has TRBV2 and TRBJ1-4; the D is unclear. Germline CDR1 SNHLY, CDR2 FYNNEI. This CDR3 contains 14 residues. V shed 6 bases and J shed 0 bases, with 8 bases lying between them. The CDR3 protein is CASSRHTTNEKLFF. CDR3 DNA sequence: TGTGCCAGCAGCCGTCATACAACTAATGAAAAACTGTTTTTT.

The chain links TRBV7-2 to TRBJ2-2; possibly TRBD1 for D (6 bases). The V gene's germline CDR1 is SGHTA and CDR2 FQGNSA. With 3 bases removed from V and 4 bases from J, the gap between germline ends came to 12 bases. The CDR3 is 15 amino acids. The DNA of the CDR3 is TGTGCCAGCAGCTTCTTACAGGGCACCACCGGGGAGCTGTTTTTT. Residues: CASSFLQGTTGELFF.

The rearrangement uses TRBV5-1 and TRBJ2-3; 7 bases agree with TRBD1. CDR3 length equals 20 residues. V dropped 4 bases and J dropped 0; count of bases not matched to a gene: 20. The germline gives CDR1 SGHRS, CDR2 YFSETQ. CDR3 amino acids: CASSLAPQGSPSSSTDTQYF. The CDR3 nucleotides read TGCGCCAGCAGCCTCGCTCCACAGGGGTCTCCTTCCTCTAGCACAGATACGCAGTATTTT. The full variable domain, in which reference TRBV5-1 and TRBJ2-3 provide the parts outside the CDR3, is KAGVTQTPRYLIKTRGQQVTLSCSPISGHRSVSWYQQTPGQGLQFLFEYFSETQRNKGNFPGRFSGRQFSNSRSEMNVSTLELGDSALYLCASSLAPQGSPSSSTDTQYFGPGTRLTVL.

V is TRBV7-3 and J is TRBJ1-1, with 7 bases that match TRBD1. V lost 5 bases to trimming and J lost 3 bases; unmatched junction nucleotides: 6. Looked up from germline, CDR1 is SGHTA and CDR2 is FQGTGA. The CDR3 totals 14 residues. The DNA of the CDR3 is TGTGCCAGCAGCCAACAGGGGAAGGACACTGAAGCTTTCTTT. Its protein product is CASSQQGKDTEAFF.

The CDR3 DNA sequence: TGTGCCAGCAGCTACCGGGACAGGAACACCGGGGAGCTGTTTTTT. Its protein product is CASSYRDRNTGELFF. This chain uses TRBV11-3 with TRBJ2-2; TRBD1 agrees at 7 bases. This CDR3 contains 15 residues. Trimming cost V 4 bases and J 1 base; bases outside gene matches: 3. From germline, CDR1 is SGHNT and CDR2 YENEEA.

The chain joins TRBV5-1 to TRBJ1-4; D is possibly TRBD1 (5 bases). CDR1 is SGHRS and CDR2 is YFSETQ in the germline V gene. V was pared by 5 bases and J by 7 bases, with 15 bases between. The CDR3 has 14 residues. As DNA, the CDR3 is TGCGCCAGCAGTAGGGGCCAGGGAGGTGAAAAACTGTTTTTT. This codes for CASSRGQGGEKLFF.

This chain connects TRBV10-3 to TRBJ2-3, with 12 bases that match TRBD2. The CDR3 sequence is 18 residues long. Germline V lookup: CDR1 ENHRY, CDR2 SYGVKD. J was trimmed by 2 bases and V by 0 bases; bases with no gene match: 6. The DNA for the CDR3 is TGTGCCATCAGTGAGTCTACTAGCGGGGGGAGTGTCACAGATACGCAGTATTTT. Protein sequence: CAISESTSGGSVTDTQYF.

The chain combines TRBV18 with TRBJ1-2, with D perhaps TRBD1 (5 bases). Germline V gene sequence: CDR1 KGHSH, CDR2 LQKENI. The CDR3 loop spans 14 amino acids. The V and J ends lost 3 bases and 3 bases respectively, with 11 bases between them. The CDR3 spells CASSPRGQDYGYTF. CDR3 nucleotide sequence: TGTGCCAGCTCACCGAGGGGCCAGGACTATGGCTACACCTTC.

This clone was seen once. J is TRBJ1-2 and V is TRBV3-1 (or the pseudogene TRBV3-2), with D perhaps matching TRBD1 (5 bases). The V end was cut by 4 bases, the J end by 8 bases, with 14 bases between. The CDR3 consists of 13 residues. CDR1 and CDR2 from the germline V gene are LGHDT and YNNKEL (reference sequence). The DNA for the CDR3 is TGTGCCAGCAGCCTTAACTCAGGGTACGGCTACACCTTC. Protein sequence: CASSLNSGYGYTF.

The chain links TRBV11-2 to TRBJ1-2; 7 nucleotides match TRBD1. Germline lookup yields CDR1 SGHAT and CDR2 FQNNGV. This CDR3 comprises 12 residues. Unmatched junction bases numbered 1, after V lost 3 bases and J lost 6 bases. Here the CDR3 reads CASSFRGHGYTF. DNA for the CDR3: TGTGCCAGCAGCTTTAGGGGGCATGGCTACACCTTC. Combining the CDR3 with reference TRBV11-2 and TRBJ1-2 gives the whole variable domain EAGVAQSPRYKIIEKRQSVAFWCNPISGHATLYWYQQILGQGPKLLIQFQNNGVVDDSQLPKDRFSAERLKGVDSTLKIQPAKLEDSAVYLCASSFRGHGYTFGSGTRLTVV.

The V gene is TRBV5-8, the J gene TRBJ1-3; TRBD1 aligns across 7 bases. Trimming at V came to 0 bases and at J to 3 bases, leaving 18 bases not matched to a gene. This CDR3 contains 20 residues. Germline V gives CDR1 SGHTS, CDR2 YDEGEE. The DNA for the CDR3 is TGTGCCAGCAGCTTGGCCCCCCCCACAAAGGGGGCTAGGTTTGGAAACACCATATATTTT. This sequence encodes CASSLAPPTKGARFGNTIYF.

This chain connects TRBV9 to TRBJ1-4, with TRBD1 matching over 7 bases. The trim removed 0 bases at V and 7 bases at J, leaving 12 bases unmatched. Looked up from germline, CDR1 is SGDLS and CDR2 is YYNGEE. The CDR3 spans 17 residues. This CDR3 reads CASSVANGRQGGEKLFF. In DNA form, the CDR3 reads TGTGCCAGCAGCGTAGCGAATGGGAGACAGGGTGGTGAAAAACTGTTTTTT.

The J gene is TRBJ1-3, the V gene TRBV6-5, with TRBD1 identical over 8 bases. Germline trimming cut 10 bases from V and 1 base from J; bases unmatched to any gene: 3. Germline-derived CDR1 and CDR2 are MNHEY and SVGAGI. The CDR3 totals 13 residues. CDR3 bases: TGTGCCACTAGGGACAGGTCTGGAAACACCATATATTTT. It yields the protein CATRDRSGNTIYF.

The CDR3 bases are TGTGCCAGCAGTCCCCGAATGGGCGGCCAGCCCCAGCATTTT. As protein: CASSPRMGGQPQHF. V gene TRBV28 combines with J gene TRBJ1-5, with no clear D. Trimming took 5 bases from V and 7 from J, leaving 15 bases between them. The germline CDR1 and CDR2 sequences are MDHEN and SYDVKM. CDR3 length: 14 amino acids.

This clone has more than one count but fewer than ten. This rearrangement joins TRBV2 to TRBJ2-3; D assignment may be TRBD1 or TRBD2 (5 bases each). The CDR3 runs 13 residues. The germline CDR1 and CDR2 sequences are SNHLY and FYNNEI. Trimming pared 8 bases from V and 3 bases from J, leaving 12 bases between. DNA for the CDR3: TGTGCCAGCGGGGGTGAAGGGACAGATACGCAGTATTTT. Protein product: CASGGEGTDTQYF.

Here the CDR3 reads CASSFWGLRDYEQYF. The CDR3 region has the DNA TGTGCCAGCAGCTTTTGGGGACTCAGAGACTACGAGCAGTACTTC. The J gene is TRBJ2-7, the V gene TRBV5-4; possible D gene TRBD2, 6 bases. Germline lookup yields CDR1 SGHNT and CDR2 YYREEE (reference sequence). The germline V and J ends were trimmed by 2 bases and 3 bases, with 15 bases remaining between them. The CDR3 is 15 residues long. Full variable domain (missing parts from reference TRBV5-4 and TRBJ2-7): ETGVTQSPTHLIKTRGQQVTLRCSSQSGHNTVSWYQQALGQGPQFIFQYYREEENGRGNFPPRFSGLQFPNYSSELNVNALELDDSALYLCASSFWGLRDYEQYFGPGTRLTVT.

The gene calls are TRBV7-2 and TRBJ1-2; D call uncertain. CDR3 size: 17 residues. The V end lost 8 bases, the J end lost 6 bases, and 28 bases lay between the germline ends. Germline V gene data show CDR1 as SGHTA and CDR2 as FQGNSA. CDR3 protein: CASRNSPYRAPSDGYTF. The CDR3 DNA reads TGTGCCAGCCGCAACTCCCCTTACCGGGCCCCGTCGGATGGCTACACCTTC.

CDR3 loop: CASSGAAAFYEQYF. The CDR3 DNA follows: TGTGCCAGCAGCGGTGCAGCCGCTTTCTACGAGCAGTACTTC. This chain connects TRBV5-6 to TRBJ2-7; D ambiguous. V was cut by 4 bases and J by 3 bases, with 14 bases left in between. This CDR3 comprises 14 residues. Germline-derived CDR1 and CDR2 are SGHDT and YYEEEE. Together with reference TRBV5-6 and TRBJ2-7, the CDR3 gives the full variable domain: DAGVTQSPTHLIKTRGQQVTLRCSPKSGHDTVSWYQQALGQGPQFIFQYYEEEERQRGNFPDRFSGHQFPNYSSELNVNALLLGDSALYLCASSGAAAFYEQYFGPGTRLTVT.

The chain has TRBV28 and TRBJ1-5, with D perhaps matching TRBD1 (6 bases). The germline CDR1 and CDR2 sequences are MDHEN and SYDVKM. V lost 7 bases to trimming and J lost 4 bases, with 14 bases between them. This CDR3 region has 14 residues. The chain's CDR3 is CASNVQGENQPQHF. The CDR3 DNA reads TGTGCCAGCAATGTACAGGGAGAGAATCAGCCCCAGCATTTT.

The rearrangement links TRBV28 to TRBJ1-5; 7 bases are shared with TRBD1. Trimming at V came to 3 bases and at J to 0 bases, leaving 11 bases not matched to a gene. This CDR3 comprises 18 residues. From germline, CDR1 is MDHEN and CDR2 SYDVKM. CDR3 coding DNA: TGTGCCAGCAGTTTTCCGGGACAGAGAGATTATAGCAATCAGCCCCAGCATTTT. As protein: CASSFPGQRDYSNQPQHF. Full variable domain (outside the CDR3, taken from reference TRBV28 and TRBJ1-5): DVKVTQSSRYLVKRTGEKVFLECVQDMDHENMFWYRQDPGLGLRLIYFSYDVKMKEKGDIPEGYSVSREKKERFSLILESASTNQTSMYLCASSFPGQRDYSNQPQHFGDGTRLSIL.

CDR3 DNA sequence: TGTGCCAGCAGCTTAGACCAGGAACCCCTCCACTTT. It specifies CASSLDQEPLHF. The chain recombines TRBV7-9 with TRBJ1-6; no clear D. This CDR3 has 12 amino acids. CDR1 SEHNR and CDR2 FQNEAQ come from the germline V gene (reference sequence). V was cut by 1 base and J by 12 bases, with 7 bases left in between.

J is TRBJ1-5 and V is TRBV10-1; D is unresolved. The V end lost 2 bases, the J end lost 4 bases, and 18 bases lay between the germline ends. Germline CDR1 WNHNN, CDR2 SYGVQD (reference sequence). This CDR3 region has 17 residues. The CDR3: CASSEGSTSGGNQPQHF. Here the CDR3 DNA reads TGCGCCAGCAGTGAGGGGAGTACAAGCGGAGGTAATCAGCCCCAGCATTTT.

The V call is TRBV19, the J call TRBJ2-2; 13 bases are a match to TRBD2. CDR3 length: 17 amino acids. Germline V lookup: CDR1 LNHDA, CDR2 SQIVND (reference sequence). Trimming cost V 3 bases and J 3 bases; bases outside gene matches: 4. The CDR3 protein is CASSMTSGGSYTGELFF. For the CDR3, the DNA is TGTGCCAGTAGTATGACTAGCGGGGGGTCTTACACCGGGGAGCTGTTTTTT.

This clone was seen once. The chain has TRBV12-5 and TRBJ1-5; no definite D call. Germline loops: CDR1 LGHNT, CDR2 FRNRAP. The CDR3 is 13 residues long. The ends were cut back, 1 base at V and 7 bases at J, with 8 bases in the middle. The CDR3 spells CASGLDPGQPQHF. For the CDR3, the DNA is TGTGCTAGTGGTTTGGACCCCGGGCAGCCCCAGCATTTT.

The chain recombines TRBV18 with TRBJ2-2, with D hard to call. The CDR3 sequence is 14 residues long. CDR1 and CDR2 from the germline V gene are KGHSH and LQKENI. V was trimmed by 2 bases and J by 1 base, leaving 5 bases between them. CDR3 amino acids: CASSPNWNTGELFF. Here the CDR3 DNA reads TGTGCCAGCTCACCAAACTGGAACACCGGGGAGCTGTTTTTT. The full variable domain, completed using reference TRBV18 and TRBJ2-2, is NAGVMQNPRHLVRRRGQEARLRCSPMKGHSHVYWYRQLPEEGLKFMVYLQKENIIDESGMPKERFSAEFPKEGPSILRIQQVVRGDSAAYFCASSPNWNTGELFFGEGSRLTVL.

The chain joins TRBV7-9 to TRBJ1-5, with 8 bases lining up with TRBD1. Germline assignment: CDR1 SEHNR and CDR2 FQNEAQ (reference sequence). This CDR3 has 18 residues. With V trimmed by 5 bases and J by 2 bases, 14 bases remained unmatched. The CDR3 DNA sequence: TGTGCCAGCAGCACCGGGACAGCACAGGGGGGCGGCAATCAGCCCCAGCATTTT. Protein sequence: CASSTGTAQGGGNQPQHF.

The V and J genes are TRBV11-2 and TRBJ2-5; D is unresolved. Deletions cut 6 bases from V and 2 bases from J, with 1 base between. This CDR3 spans 10 amino acids. Looked up from germline, CDR1 is SGHAT and CDR2 is FQNNGV. CDR3 DNA sequence: TGTGCCAGCAGTCAAGAGACCCAGTACTTC. This encodes CASSQETQYF. The full variable domain, completed using reference TRBV11-2 and TRBJ2-5, is EAGVAQSPRYKIIEKRQSVAFWCNPISGHATLYWYQQILGQGPKLLIQFQNNGVVDDSQLPKDRFSAERLKGVDSTLKIQPAKLEDSAVYLCASSQETQYFGPGTRLLVL.

The chain recombines TRBV10-3 with TRBJ1-4; no definite D call. V dropped 3 bases and J dropped 5 bases, with 13 bases sitting between them. Per the germline V gene, CDR1 is ENHRY and CDR2 is SYGVKD. The CDR3 has 15 residues. CDR3 bases: TGTGCCATCAGTGACGAAACGGACTCGAATGAAAAACTGTTTTTT. This sequence encodes CAISDETDSNEKLFF.

The chain links TRBV30 to TRBJ1-2; D not resolved. Trimming took 0 bases from V and 4 from J, leaving 12 bases between them. CDR3 size: 14 residues. Germline CDR1 reads GTSNPN; CDR2 reads SVGIG (reference sequence). The CDR3 nucleotides read TGTGCCTGGAGTGTACTCACAGCGGGCTATGGCTACACCTTC. Residues: CAWSVLTAGYGYTF. Filled out from reference TRBV30 and TRBJ1-2, the complete variable domain reads SQTIHQWPATLVQPVGSPLSLECTVEGTSNPNLYWYRQAAGRGLQLLFYSVGIGQISSEVPQNLSASRPQDRQFILSSKKLLLSDSGFYLCAWSVLTAGYGYTFGSGTRLTVV.

The rearrangement joins TRBV28 to TRBJ1-4; D unclear. The ends were cut back, 3 bases at V and 8 bases at J, with 10 bases in the middle. The CDR3 totals 13 residues. From germline, CDR1 is MDHEN and CDR2 SYDVKM. The CDR3 DNA reads as TGTGCCAGCAGTTTTGGTGGGGAGGAAAAACTGTTTTTT. Translation: CASSFGGEEKLFF.

The genes are TRBV7-9 and TRBJ2-7, with D tentatively TRBD2 (6 bases). The CDR3 runs 15 residues. Germline lookup yields CDR1 SEHNR and CDR2 FQNEAQ (reference sequence). The V gene lost 4 bases and the J gene lost 3 bases, with 16 bases spanning the gap. Here the CDR3 DNA reads TGTGCCAGCAGCTGGACGGGGGATCGGTACTACGAGCAGTACTTC. Encoded protein: CASSWTGDRYYEQYF.